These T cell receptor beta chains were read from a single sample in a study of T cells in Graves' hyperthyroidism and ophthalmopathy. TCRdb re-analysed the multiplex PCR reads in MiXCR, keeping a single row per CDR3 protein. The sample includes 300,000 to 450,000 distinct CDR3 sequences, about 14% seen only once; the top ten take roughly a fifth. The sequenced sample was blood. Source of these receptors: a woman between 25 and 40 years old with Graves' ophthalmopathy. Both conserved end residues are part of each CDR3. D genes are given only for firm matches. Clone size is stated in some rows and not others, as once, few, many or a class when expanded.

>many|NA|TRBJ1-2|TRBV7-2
CASSLAGQGSGYGYTF
TGTGCCAGCAGCTTAGCCGGGCAGGGAAGTGGCTATGGCTACACCTTC
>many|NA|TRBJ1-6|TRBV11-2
CASSPWGRGNSPLHF
TGTGCCAGCAGCCCGTGGGGGCGGGGGAATTCACCCCTCCACTTT
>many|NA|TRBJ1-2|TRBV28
CASSPRIYGYTF
TGTGCCAGCAGTCCTCGAATCTATGGCTACACCTTC
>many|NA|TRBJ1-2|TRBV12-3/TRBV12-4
CASSGRTLGYTF
TGTGCCAGCTCAGGAAGAACCTTGGGCTACACCTTC
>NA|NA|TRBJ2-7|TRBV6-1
CASSKGVGYEQYF
TGTGCCAGCAGTAAGGGTGTCGGCTACGAGCAGTACTTC
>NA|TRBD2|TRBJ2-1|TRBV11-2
CASSPTGLAGGGEQFF
TGTGCCAGCAGCCCAACCGGACTAGCGGGGGGAGGTGAGCAGTTCTTC
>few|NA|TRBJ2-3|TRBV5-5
CASSLPGLVTDTQYF
TGTGCCAGCAGCTTGCCGGGACTGGTCACAGATACGCAGTATTTT
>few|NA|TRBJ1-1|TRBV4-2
CASSQASHKNTEAFF
TGTGCCAGCAGCCAAGCCTCACACAAGAACACTGAAGCTTTCTTT
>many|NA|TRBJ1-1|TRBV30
CAWREDMNTEAFF
TGTGCCTGGCGGGAGGACATGAACACTGAAGCTTTCTTT
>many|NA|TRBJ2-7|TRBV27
CASSFSLSYEQYF
TGTGCCAGCAGTTTCTCCCTCTCCTACGAGCAGTACTTC
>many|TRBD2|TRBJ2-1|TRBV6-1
CASRLLAGAYNEQFF
TGTGCCAGCAGACTACTAGCGGGGGCCTACAATGAGCAGTTCTTC
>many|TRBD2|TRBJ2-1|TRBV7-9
CASSLGLAGGPPYNEQFF
TGTGCCAGCAGCTTAGGACTAGCGGGGGGCCCTCCCTACAATGAGCAGTTCTTC
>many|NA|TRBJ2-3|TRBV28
CASSQIRGTDTQYF
TGTGCCAGCAGCCAGATACGGGGCACAGATACGCAGTATTTT
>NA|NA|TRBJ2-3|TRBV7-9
CASSFIGDTQYF
TGTGCCAGCAGTTTTATAGGAGATACGCAGTATTTT
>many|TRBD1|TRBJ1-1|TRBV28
CASSPQDRRNPNFF
TGTGCCAGCAGTCCCCAGGACAGGCGCAATCCGAATTTCTTT
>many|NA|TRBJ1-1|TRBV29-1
CSGWGANTEAFF
TGCAGCGGGTGGGGCGCGAACACTGAAGCTTTCTTT
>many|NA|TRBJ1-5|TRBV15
CATSRIERQLNIYSNQPQHF
TGTGCCACCAGCAGGATTGAACGACAGCTGAACATTTATAGCAATCAGCCCCAGCATTTT